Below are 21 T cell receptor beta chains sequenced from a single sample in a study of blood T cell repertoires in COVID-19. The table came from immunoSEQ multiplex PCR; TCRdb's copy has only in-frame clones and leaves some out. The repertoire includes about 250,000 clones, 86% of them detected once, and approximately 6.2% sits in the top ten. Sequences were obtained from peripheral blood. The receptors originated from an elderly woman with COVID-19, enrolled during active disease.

The DNA of the CDR3 is TGTGCCAGTAGGATGGGGGCGGTTAGGGGGGAGCTGTTTTTT. Protein: CASRMGAVRGELFF. This chain joins TRBV19 and TRBJ2-2, with TRBD1 as a possible D gene (6 bases). Trimming pared 6 bases from V and 8 bases from J, leaving 16 bases between. This CDR3 comprises 14 residues. Germline CDR1 and CDR2: LNHDA and SQIVND (reference sequence).

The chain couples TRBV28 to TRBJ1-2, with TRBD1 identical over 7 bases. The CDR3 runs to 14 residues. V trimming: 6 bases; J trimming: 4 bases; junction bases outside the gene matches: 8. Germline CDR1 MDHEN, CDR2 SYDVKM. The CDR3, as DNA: TGTGCCAGCAGACCTGACAGGGCAGCCTATGGCTACACCTTC. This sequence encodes CASRPDRAAYGYTF.

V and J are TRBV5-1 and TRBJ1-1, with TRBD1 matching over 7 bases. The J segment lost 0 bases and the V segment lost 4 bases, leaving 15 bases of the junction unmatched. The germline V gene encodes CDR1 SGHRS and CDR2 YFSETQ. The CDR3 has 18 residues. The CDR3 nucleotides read TGCGCCAGCAGCACAGCCGGGACAGCCGGCTGGATGAACACTGAAGCTTTCTTT. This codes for CASSTAGTAGWMNTEAFF. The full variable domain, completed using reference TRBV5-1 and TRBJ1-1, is KAGVTQTPRYLIKTRGQQVTLSCSPISGHRSVSWYQQTPGQGLQFLFEYFSETQRNKGNFPGRFSGRQFSNSRSEMNVSTLELGDSALYLCASSTAGTAGWMNTEAFFGQGTRLTVV.

The CDR3 region has the DNA TGTGCCAGCAGTTTCCCGGCTGGAGTCTATGGCTACACCTTC. Its translation is CASSFPAGVYGYTF. The V and J genes are TRBV27 and TRBJ1-2; the D is unclear. The CDR3 is 14 amino acids. Germline CDR1 MNHEY, CDR2 SMNVEV (reference sequence). Trimming took off 3 bases at V and 4 bases at J, with 12 bases between the two ends.

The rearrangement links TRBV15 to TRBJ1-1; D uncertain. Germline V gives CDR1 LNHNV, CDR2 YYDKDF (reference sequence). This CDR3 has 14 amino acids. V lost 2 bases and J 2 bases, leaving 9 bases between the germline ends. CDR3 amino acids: CATSRPPGNTEAFF. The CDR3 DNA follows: TGTGCCACCAGCAGACCTCCCGGTAACACTGAAGCTTTCTTT.

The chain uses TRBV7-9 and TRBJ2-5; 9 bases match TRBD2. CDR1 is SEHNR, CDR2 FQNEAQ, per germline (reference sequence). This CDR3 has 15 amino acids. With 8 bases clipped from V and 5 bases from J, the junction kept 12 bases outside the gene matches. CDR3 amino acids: CASGIGGGAVETQYF. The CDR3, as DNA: TGTGCCAGCGGCATCGGCGGGGGGGCGGTGGAGACCCAGTACTTC.

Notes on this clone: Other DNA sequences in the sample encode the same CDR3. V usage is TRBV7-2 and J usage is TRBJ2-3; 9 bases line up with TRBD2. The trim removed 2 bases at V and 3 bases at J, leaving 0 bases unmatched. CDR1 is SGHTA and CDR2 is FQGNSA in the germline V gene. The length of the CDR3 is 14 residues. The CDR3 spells CASSLLAGTDTQYF. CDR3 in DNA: TGTGCCAGCAGCTTACTAGCGGGGACAGATACGCAGTATTTT.

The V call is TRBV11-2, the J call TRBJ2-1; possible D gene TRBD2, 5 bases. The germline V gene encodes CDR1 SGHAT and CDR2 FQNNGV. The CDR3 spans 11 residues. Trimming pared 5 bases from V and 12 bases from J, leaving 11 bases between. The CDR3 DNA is TGTGCCAGCAGCCCCGGACGGGGGCAGTTCTTC. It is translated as CASSPGRGQFF.

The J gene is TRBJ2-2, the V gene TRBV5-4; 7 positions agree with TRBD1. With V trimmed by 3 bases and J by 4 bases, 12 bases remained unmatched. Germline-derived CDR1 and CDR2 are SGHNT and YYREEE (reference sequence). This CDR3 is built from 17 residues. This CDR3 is CASSSEGQPSSTGELFF. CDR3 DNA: TGTGCCAGCAGCTCAGAGGGACAGCCGTCGAGCACCGGGGAGCTGTTTTTT.

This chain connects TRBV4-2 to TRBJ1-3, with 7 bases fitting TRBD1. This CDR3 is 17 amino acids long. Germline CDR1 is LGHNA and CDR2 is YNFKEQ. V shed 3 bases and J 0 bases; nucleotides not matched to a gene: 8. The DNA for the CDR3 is TGTGCCAGCAGCCAGGGACGGGACAGCTACTCTGGAAACACCATATATTTT. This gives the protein CASSQGRDSYSGNTIYF.

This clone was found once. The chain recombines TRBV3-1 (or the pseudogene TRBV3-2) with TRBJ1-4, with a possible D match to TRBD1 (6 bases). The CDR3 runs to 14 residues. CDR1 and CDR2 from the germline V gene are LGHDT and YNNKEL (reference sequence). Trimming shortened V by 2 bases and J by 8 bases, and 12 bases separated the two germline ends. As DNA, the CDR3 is TGTGCCAGCAGCCAATGGACAGCGGGGGAAAAACTGTTTTTT. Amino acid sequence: CASSQWTAGEKLFF.

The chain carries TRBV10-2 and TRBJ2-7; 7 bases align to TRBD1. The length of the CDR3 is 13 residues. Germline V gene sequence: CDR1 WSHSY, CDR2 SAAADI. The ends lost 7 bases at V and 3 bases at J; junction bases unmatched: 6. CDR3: CASKGTDFYEQYV. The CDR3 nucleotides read TGCGCCAGCAAGGGGACAGACTTCTACGAGCAGTACGTC.

CDR3 bases: TGTGCCAGCAGCTTGGGTGGGGCAGGGTACGAGCAGTACTTC. Translated, it gives CASSLGGAGYEQYF. V is TRBV7-2 and J is TRBJ2-7; TRBD1 might be the D (5 bases). Trimming removed 3 bases at V and 4 bases at J, with 13 bases between. Germline V gives CDR1 SGHTA, CDR2 FQGNSA. The CDR3 sequence is 14 residues long.

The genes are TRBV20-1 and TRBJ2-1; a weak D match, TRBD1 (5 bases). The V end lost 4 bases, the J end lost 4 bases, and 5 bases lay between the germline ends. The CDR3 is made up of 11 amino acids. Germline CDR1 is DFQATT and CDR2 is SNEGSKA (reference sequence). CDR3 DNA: TGCAGTGCTAAGGGGTACAATGAGCAGTTCTTC. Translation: CSAKGYNEQFF.

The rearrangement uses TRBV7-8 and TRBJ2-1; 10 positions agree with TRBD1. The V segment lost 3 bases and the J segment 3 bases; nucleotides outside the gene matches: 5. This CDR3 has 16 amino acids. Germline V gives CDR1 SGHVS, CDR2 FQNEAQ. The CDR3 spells CASSFSGTGVYNEQFF. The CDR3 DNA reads TGTGCCAGCAGCTTCTCCGGGACAGGGGTCTACAATGAGCAGTTCTTC. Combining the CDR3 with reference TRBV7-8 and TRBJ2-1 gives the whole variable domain GAGVSQSPRYKVAKRGQDVALRCDPISGHVSLFWYQQALGQGPEFLTYFQNEAQLDKSGLPSDRFFAERPEGSVSTLKIQRTQQEDSAVYLCASSFSGTGVYNEQFFGPGTRLTVL.

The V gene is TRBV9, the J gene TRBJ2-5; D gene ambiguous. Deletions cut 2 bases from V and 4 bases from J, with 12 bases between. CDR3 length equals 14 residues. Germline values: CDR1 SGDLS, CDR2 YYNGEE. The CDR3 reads CASSVGQSRETQYF. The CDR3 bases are TGTGCCAGCAGCGTTGGGCAGTCCCGAGAGACCCAGTACTTC.

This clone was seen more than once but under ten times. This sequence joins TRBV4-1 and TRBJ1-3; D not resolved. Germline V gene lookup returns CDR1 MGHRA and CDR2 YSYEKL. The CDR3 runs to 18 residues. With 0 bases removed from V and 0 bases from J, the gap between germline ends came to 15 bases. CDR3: CASSQETTGASSGNTIYF. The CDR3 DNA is TGCGCCAGCAGCCAAGAAACGACCGGAGCCAGCTCTGGAAACACCATATATTTT.

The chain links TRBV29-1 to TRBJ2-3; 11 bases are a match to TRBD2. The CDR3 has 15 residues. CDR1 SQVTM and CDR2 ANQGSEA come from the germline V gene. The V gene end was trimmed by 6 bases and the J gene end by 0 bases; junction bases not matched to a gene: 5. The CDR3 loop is CSVTSGVTSTDTQYF. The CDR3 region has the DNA TGCAGCGTGACTAGCGGGGTGACTAGCACAGATACGCAGTATTTT.

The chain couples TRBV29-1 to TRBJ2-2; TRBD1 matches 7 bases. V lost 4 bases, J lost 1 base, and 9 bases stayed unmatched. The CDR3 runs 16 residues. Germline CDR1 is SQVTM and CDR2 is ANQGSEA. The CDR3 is CSVGNTGQKNTGELFF. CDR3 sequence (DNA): TGCAGCGTTGGAAATACGGGACAGAAGAACACCGGGGAGCTGTTTTTT.

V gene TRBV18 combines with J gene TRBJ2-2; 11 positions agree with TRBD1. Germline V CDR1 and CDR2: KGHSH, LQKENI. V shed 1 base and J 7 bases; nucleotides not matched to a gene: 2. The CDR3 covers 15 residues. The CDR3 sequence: CASSPRTGGSGELFF. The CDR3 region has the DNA TGTGCCAGCTCACCACGGACAGGGGGCAGCGGGGAGCTGTTTTTT. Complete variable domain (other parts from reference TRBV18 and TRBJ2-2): NAGVMQNPRHLVRRRGQEARLRCSPMKGHSHVYWYRQLPEEGLKFMVYLQKENIIDESGMPKERFSAEFPKEGPSILRIQQVVRGDSAAYFCASSPRTGGSGELFFGEGSRLTVL.

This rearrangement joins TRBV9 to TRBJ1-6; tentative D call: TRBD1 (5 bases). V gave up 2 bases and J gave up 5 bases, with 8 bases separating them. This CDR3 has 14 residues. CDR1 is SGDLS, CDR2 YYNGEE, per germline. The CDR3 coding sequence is TGTGCCAGCAGCGTCAGGGTCGATAATTCACCCCTCCACTTT. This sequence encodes CASSVRVDNSPLHF. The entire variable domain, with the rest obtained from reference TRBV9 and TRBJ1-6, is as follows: DSGVTQTPKHLITATGQRVTLRCSPRSGDLSVYWYQQSLDQGLQFLIQYYNGEERAKGNILERFSAQQFPDLHSELNLSSLELGDSALYFCASSVRVDNSPLHFGNGTRLTVT.